This record concerns one T cell receptor (beta chain) sequence. The CDR3 covers 15 residues. V lost 2 bases and J lost 5, with 14 bases in between. The germline V gene has CDR1 SGHNT and CDR2 YYREEE (reference sequence). This sample is part of a study of blood T cell repertoires in COVID-19. Study-level background: The cDNA or gDNA used as material had been derived from T cells, B-cell-depleted T cells, or PBMCs.

Libraries were prepared by immunoSEQ multiplex PCR; TCRdb keeps only in-frame clonotypes and omits some of them. The sample includes under 300,000 clones, around nine tenths of them seen just once. The rearrangement uses TRBV5-4 and TRBJ2-4, with no clear D. The material sequenced was peripheral blood. This TCR came from a woman in her 70s with active or convalescent COVID-19. The CDR3 sequence is CASSLNAGSENIQYF. CDR3 sequence (DNA): TGTGCCAGCAGCTTAAATGCAGGATCCGAAAACATTCAGTACTTC.